Sequencing of this T cell receptor (beta chain) was carried out in a study of PD-1 blockade in mismatch repair-deficient tumors (dated by TCRdb to about 2017). About the investigation overall: Between September 2013 and September 2016, the trial enrolled around 89 consecutive patients with about a dozen mismatch repair-deficient cancer types, every one of whom had been previously treated and was progressing. Tumor-associated T cell clones in the peripheral blood of patients responding to PD-1 blockade were tracked using deep sequencing of TCR CDR3 regions. What the research found in general, with its limitations: After pembrolizumab, tumor-resident clones, which were often undetectable in blood before treatment, expanded rapidly and then contracted, generally ahead of radiologic responses.

Mismatch repair deficiency was established in every enrolled patient by polymerase chain reaction or immunohistochemistry. TCR sequencing was performed for a few patients who responded to pembrolizumab therapy. Pembrolizumab PD-1 blockade was prospectively tested in advanced mismatch repair-deficient cancers, regardless of tissue of origin, in the phase II trial. Peripheral blood T cell samples were serially collected before and at multiple times after PD-1 blockade was started. Blood sampling times were reported as weeks after the first pembrolizumab dose. Library preparation employed the immunoSEQ multiplex PCR assay. The immuneACCESS repertoire file appears here via TCRdb, limited to in-frame rearrangements. These files lack a portion of the clones; in checked studies, under half of the deficit traces to unresolved V genes, and the cause of the others is not known. The sample records 30,000 to 40,000 clones, roughly 81% of which are singletons. The top ten clones comprise over 3% of the sample.

Turning to this clone: There is no known antigen for this receptor. There are no base qualities to consult, and no much larger clone falls within one base.

V and J lose 5 bases and 4 bases, and a span of 15 bases separates them. Sequences SGHKS (CDR1) and YYEKEE (CDR2) are obtained from the germline V gene (reference sequence). CDR3 length: 15 amino acids, cysteine to phenylalanine. Only CDR3 DNA is held: 45 bases, read in frame from base 1. The V and J segments used are TRBV5-5 and TRBJ2-2; possibly the D gene is TRBD1, per 6 matching bases. The TCR comes from an adult with mismatch repair-deficient cancer. Sequenced here: peripheral blood, sampled around 75 weeks after starting pembrolizumab. The CDR3 region reads CASSSEQGLTGELFF. The DNA is TGTGCCAGCAGTTCCGAACAGGGCCTCACCGGGGAGCTGTTTTTT.